The entry below describes one T cell receptor beta chain. It lacks a known antigen. The input lacks base qualities; no much larger clone sits a single base away. The cohort consisted of approximately 670 healthy bone marrow donors. All cohort members were sampled while nominally healthy, although unrecorded immune exposures were likely present. The donor tested CMV seronegative and was one of the 352 seronegative cohort members. A peripheral blood sample was collected from each donor, and TCR beta sequencing was performed on peripheral blood mononuclear cells. The Qiagen DNeasy Blood Extraction Kit was used to extract genomic DNA from the blood cell samples. Library construction relied on the immunoSEQ multiplex PCR assay. A mixture of 60 forward primers for TCR Vbeta segments and 13 reverse primers for TCR Jbeta segments was used in the multiplex PCR. A multiplex PCR assay on genomic DNA amplified the CDR3 region of rearranged TCR beta genes. Amplified TCR beta libraries were sequenced as 87-base-pair reads on the Illumina HiSeq System. In the paper's pipeline: Across the roughly 670 repertoires, a later analysis counted roughly 77 million unique TCR beta chains, 8.5 million to 12 million of which were shared by at least two donors. To remove PCR and sequencing errors, raw reads were error-corrected and collapsed into unique sequences using a nearest-neighbor algorithm that merged closely related sequences. CDR3 sequences were aligned to IMGT reference sequences to assign V, D and J gene segments. Each retained sequence needed at least a six-nucleotide match to both a V gene segment and a J gene segment. Rearrangements were classified as productive when the CDR3 lacked stop codons and remained in frame with V and J, and all other rearrangements were classified as non-productive. CDR3 was defined according to IMGT convention as the region running from the second conserved V-encoded cysteine to the conserved J-encoded phenylalanine. The earlier analysis of some 600 of the donors excluded sequences that lacked an unambiguous match to a single V gene segment. An earlier analysis of fewer than 650 of the donors classified V segments as functional when productive rearrangements were above 56.7% and as segregating when the standard deviation between donors was above 5%. A statistical classification framework was built for diagnosing cytomegalovirus status from the catalog of TCR beta chain sequences. In a later analysis, V and J genes were assigned by comparing TCR nucleotide sequences against IMGT/GENE-DB human TR gene sequences. A later analysis assigned CDR3 sequences and most-parsimonious VDJ recombination scenarios with the TCRdist pipeline. In a later analysis, each TCR beta chain was defined by its CDR3 amino acid sequence together with its V-gene family, and reads without a unique V-gene family were excluded. A later analysis removed nearly 600 highly shared, low-generation-probability nucleotide sequences to deal with suspected cross-contamination and a sequencing artifact. In a later analysis, a clonal expansion index for each public chain was calculated from normalized within-repertoire ranks of inferred template counts. A later analysis computed generation probabilities with a VDJ recombination model fitted to out-of-frame rearrangements, and checked the results against IGoR. A later analysis scored TCR-TCR, TCR-HLA and TCR-CMV co-occurrence with hypergeometric tests, applying a repertoire-size bias correction to TCR pairs. In a later analysis, false discovery rates were estimated by permuting HLA or CMV assignments 20 times. In a later analysis, co-occurring TCRs were grouped with DBSCAN, and TCRdist sequence similarity was added when clustering was performed within HLA-allele-positive subsets. Co-occurrence clustering excluded repertoires with fewer than 30,000 or more than 120,000 public chains, plus five with anomalous nucleotide sharing. TCRdb took this table from immuneACCESS and kept in-frame rearrangements with V and J called. Such tables lack part of the clones; where checked against another copy, unresolved V genes explain under half of the gap, and the rest is unexplained. V, J and clone size were drawn from that table, and D and trimming were deduced from the DNA. For this sample there are some 190,000 clones; roughly four fifths appear just once. The top ten hold 1.5% to 2% of the sample.

Counted from cysteine to phenylalanine, this CDR3 has 15 amino acids. Just CDR3 DNA is preserved here, 45 bases in frame from base 1. As encoded in the germline V gene, CDR1 is SGHAT while CDR2 is FQNNGV. Trimming takes 5 bases from V and 2 bases from J, and the germline ends sit 16 bases apart. The data stem from a study of cytomegalovirus exposure and HLA in healthy donors (dated by TCRdb to about 2017). Study-level background: In an earlier analysis of under 750 of the donors, around 290 Gb of sequence data and 90 million to 120 million unique TCR beta sequences from about 180 million T cells were reported. An earlier analysis of more than 450 of the donors used high-throughput TCR beta sequencing to judge whether each TCR beta V gene segment behaved as functional or pseudogenic. The genetic ancestry cluster associated with self-reported Caucasian donors included over 65% of the roughly 360 genotyped donors. To predict cytomegalovirus infection status, the study combined high-throughput TCR immunosequencing, statistical association of individual TCRs with disease status, and machine learning. The aim of the study was to test whether cataloging public T cell receptors could identify signatures of past pathogen exposure. Across 300 to 400 genotyped donors of the cohort, an average of 235,054 unique TCR beta nucleotide sequences per donor were sequenced, and roughly a sixth of those sequences were non-productive. Genome-wide SNP genotypes for about 65% of the roughly 670 donors were used in a later genetic analysis, which treated that subset as a discovery cohort. HLA typing covered class I and class II loci at four-digit resolution. Typing coverage differed by locus: A, B, C, DRB1 and DQB1 were typed in roughly 620-630 donors, DQA1 in approximately 520, DPA1 in 600 to 610, and DPB1 in just under 480. In the later analysis, no new phenotypic data were used to find candidate immune exposures; instead, reliance was placed on TCR beta sequences and their occurrence across donors. An early release that covered roughly 600 HLA-typed donors contained 250 to 350 gigabases of sequencing data and around 80 million unique TCR sequences. Five DR-DQ haplotypes were handled as single units for association and clustering because linkage in the cohort was strong. Using immunosequencing, the study profiled T cell repertoires from approximately 700 subjects and related those repertoires to cytomegalovirus serostatus. All discovery cohort repertoires had been generated using a single sequencing platform. Donor age, sex, ethnicity and CMV serostatus were collected together with the repertoire data. In a later analysis, previously published TCR beta repertoires from 500 to 750 donors were re-analyzed and high-resolution HLA genotyping was added so that TCR occurrence patterns could be studied. A separate validation cohort of more than 100 different subjects was used in addition to the roughly 640-subject first cohort.

Results the study describes overall, beyond this receptor: Correlated functional status among segregating V segments might be attributable to linkage disequilibrium, but an unknown experimental factor could not be ruled out. The sequencing pipeline was judged likely to have produced a cluster of highly shared sequence variants as a technical artifact. A further reported finding was that TCR beta sequences accurately predicted the HLA-A and HLA-B alleles for most subjects in the first cohort. In an earlier analysis of approximately 590 of the donors, most TCR beta V segments appeared in productive rearrangements about 90% or about 30% of the time, broadly matching IMGT annotations. The study listed 170 or so TCR beta chains as associated with cytomegalovirus. In a later analysis, the rate of TCR association differed among HLA loci, with DRB1 alleles having the most associated TCRs and HLA-C alleles having the fewest. In a later analysis, several top co-occurrence clusters were reported to appear linked to parvovirus B19, influenza, CMV and Epstein-Barr virus. A later analysis found that HLA-associated TCR beta chains were more clonally expanded and had lower generation probabilities than equally common non-associated chains. In a later genetic analysis, a missense DCLRE1C variant was associated with V-gene and J-gene trimming of TCR beta chains, and the association was replicated in an independent cohort. Strong co-occurrence of HLA alleles, especially DR and DQ, made assigning TCR associations to individual alleles difficult. The authors suggested that the approach could potentially be generalized to other disease states and immunological phenotypes. Because the 87-base-pair reads could not distinguish some IMGT-functional V segments, including TRBV6-2 and TRBV6-3, those segments were excluded. The classifier was reported to diagnose cytomegalovirus status with high specificity and sensitivity in both the original cohort and the validation cohort. According to a later analysis, most CMV-associated TCR beta chains appeared to be HLA-restricted, and the HLA associations seemed to be driven largely by CMV exposure. Because HLA typing was missing for some donors at each locus, association tests included only the typed subset. Presence/absence analyses assumed roughly uniform sequencing depth across donors, an assumption that may not hold. In vitro tests confirmed that a few of the cytomegalovirus-associated TCR beta chains recognize cytomegalovirus antigens. For the cohort, immune exposure information was limited to CMV serostatus. Seventeen rarely observed V segments, including chromosome 9 orphons, were excluded from the earlier analysis of several hundred of the donors because counts were too low. Across donors, most TCR sequences were observed very rarely, whereas some public TCRs were present in many individuals. A later genetic analysis reported fewer N-insertions in productive TCRs among donors in an Asian-associated ancestry cluster than the roughly 700-donor mean. This cohort had only TCR beta chains sequenced, and the lack of alpha or paired-chain data limited which features could be detected. In a later analysis, more than 15,000 TCR beta sequences were associated with specific HLA alleles at a false discovery rate of 0.05.

The rearranged segments are TRBV11-2 and TRBJ2-7, with a weak D call of TRBD2 (6 bases match). The receptor comes from a man aged 18 to 29 in good health and CMV-seronegative. Sequencing was performed on PBMCs. The nucleotide sequence is given as TGTGCCAGCAGCCTGGGCGGGACTCTTACCTACGAGCAGTACTTC. Its translation reads: CASSLGGTLTYEQYF.